This T cell receptor (beta chain) was identified in a study of PD-1 blockade in classical Hodgkin lymphoma. Time point denoted: cycle 4 day 1 (C4D1), after less than seven weeks of nivolumab. Every patient relapsed after autologous stem cell transplantation, and brentuximab vedotin exposure varied. Points on this clone: Antigen: not known.

Profiled with immunoSEQ multiplex PCR; TCRdb holds only in-frame clones, not every one. The sample consists of 99,000 or so clones, around nine tenths of them appearing once. Whole-study results and caveats: Whoever responded completely had baseline diversity much like that seen in newly diagnosed patients. Undefined causes, possibly disease activity or prior therapy, underlie the repertoire differences.

The sequencing used peripheral blood mononuclear cells (PBMCs), collected before the fourth cycle of nivolumab. The receptor was isolated from a human donor with classical Hodgkin lymphoma.

The DNA of the CDR3 is TGTGCCAGCTCACCGAGACAGGGGGACTCCTATGGCTACACCTTC. It specifies CASSPRQGDSYGYTF. The chain employs TRBV18 and TRBJ1-2; 9 bases align to TRBD1. The length of the CDR3 is 15 residues. V dropped 3 bases and J dropped 4; count of bases not matched to a gene: 6. Germline V gives CDR1 KGHSH, CDR2 LQKENI.